These 21 T cell receptor beta chains were all obtained from the same sample, sequenced in a study of T cells in Graves' hyperthyroidism and ophthalmopathy. Template material for amplifying TCR beta CDR3 regions consisted of RNA transcripts. An initial round of RT-PCR targeting the TCR CDR3 relied on the HTBI primer set. In TCRdb, the multiplex PCR reads were re-called with MiXCR into one record per CDR3 protein. The sample includes roughly 630,000 distinct CDR3 sequences, around 16% of them seen just once. The sample consisted of blood. The receptors were sampled from a woman aged 25-40 years with Graves' hyperthyroidism.

The table lists this clonotype with many counts. This chain joins TRBV7-6 and TRBJ2-2; D gene unclear. The CDR3 totals 18 residues. V lost 0 bases to trimming and J lost 6 bases, with 20 bases between them. Germline V gene sequence: CDR1 SGHVS, CDR2 FNYEAQ. CDR3 sequence: CASSLAGSSRSVPGELFF. DNA for the CDR3: TGTGCCAGCAGCTTAGCGGGTTCGTCTCGTTCCGTCCCCGGGGAGCTGTTTTTT.

This chain joins TRBV27 and TRBJ2-1; either TRBD1 or TRBD2 may supply D (6 bases each). V lost 2 bases to trimming and J lost 4 bases, with 24 bases between them. CDR1 and CDR2 from the germline V gene are MNHEY and SMNVEV (reference sequence). This CDR3 region has 19 residues. CDR3 in DNA: TGTGCCAGCAGTTTAATGCTCCGAAGCGCAAGGGGGGAATACAATGAGCAGTTCTTC. This encodes CASSLMLRSARGEYNEQFF.

This clonotype has a handful of counts. This chain joins TRBV7-6 and TRBJ2-2; 7 bases match TRBD1. This CDR3 comprises 16 residues. CDR1 SGHVS and CDR2 FNYEAQ come from the germline V gene. Trimming cost V 1 base and J 5 bases; bases outside gene matches: 7. The CDR3 spells CASSLGSSGGTGELFF. CDR3 DNA: TGTGCCAGCAGCTTAGGGAGTTCAGGGGGAACCGGGGAGCTGTTTTTT.

The chain links TRBV7-2 to TRBJ2-3; 10 nucleotides agree with TRBD2. CDR1 SGHTA and CDR2 FQGNSA come from the germline V gene. The CDR3 extends over 17 amino acids. V gave up 2 bases and J gave up 4 bases; unmatched junction bases: 9. The CDR3 nucleotides are TGTGCCAGCAGCTTAATGGGACTAGCGCGAGGCCCAGATACGCAGTATTTT. Its protein product is CASSLMGLARGPDTQYF.

The J gene is TRBJ1-1, the V gene TRBV7-2; the match to TRBD1 covers 11 bases. V shed 5 bases, J shed 8 bases, and the junction held 16 bases outside the gene matches. The CDR3 runs 17 residues. Germline CDR1 SGHTA, CDR2 FQGNSA. The chain's CDR3 is CASSPRITGTGGSEAFF. The CDR3 coding sequence is TGTGCCAGCAGCCCGCGGATAACCGGGACAGGGGGTTCCGAAGCTTTCTTT. The entire variable domain, with the rest obtained from reference TRBV7-2 and TRBJ1-1, is as follows: GAGVSQSPSNKVTEKGKDVELRCDPISGHTALYWYRQSLGQGLEFLIYFQGNSAPDKSGLPSDRFSAERTGGSVSTLTIQRTQQEDSAVYLCASSPRITGTGGSEAFFGQGTRLTVV.

This clonotype was found a few times. The chain couples TRBV27 to TRBJ2-3; 8 bases are shared with TRBD2. The CDR3 has 14 residues. Trimming removed 4 bases from V and 7 bases from J; junction bases left unmatched: 7. Germline values: CDR1 MNHEY, CDR2 SMNVEV (reference sequence). The CDR3 sequence: CASSYDGRANTQYF. The CDR3 coding sequence is TGTGCCAGCAGTTATGACGGGAGGGCCAATACGCAGTATTTT.

This clonotype was recorded many times. The chain recombines TRBV28 with TRBJ2-1; D may be TRBD1 (5 bases). There are 13 residues in the CDR3. The germline V and J ends were trimmed by 7 bases and 0 bases, with 7 bases remaining between them. Germline CDR1 and CDR2: MDHEN and SYDVKM. Here the CDR3 DNA reads TGTGCCAGCACCAGGGACTCCTACAATGAGCAGTTCTTC. Translating gives CASTRDSYNEQFF.

This clonotype was seen a few times. The V gene is TRBV15, the J gene TRBJ1-4; TRBD1 matches 9 bases. The ends lost 8 bases at V and 0 bases at J; junction bases unmatched: 4. This CDR3 comprises 15 residues. The V gene's germline CDR1 is LNHNV and CDR2 YYDKDF (reference sequence). The CDR3 nucleotides are TGTGCCACCGGACAGGGGCATGCAACTAATGAAAAACTGTTTTTT. As protein: CATGQGHATNEKLFF.

This clonotype was seen repeatedly, ten times or more. The V and J genes are TRBV6-1 and TRBJ2-1, with TRBD2 matching 11 bases. Germline trimming cut 2 bases from V and 3 bases from J; bases unmatched to any gene: 9. CDR1 MNHNS and CDR2 SASEGT come from the germline V gene. The CDR3 is made up of 18 amino acids. The CDR3 reads CASSETGTSGLFYNEQFF. Written as DNA, the CDR3 is TGTGCCAGCAGTGAAACCGGGACTAGCGGCCTATTCTACAATGAGCAGTTCTTC.

The V call is TRBV5-1, the J call TRBJ2-1, with 8 bases identical to TRBD2. Germline CDR1 SGHRS, CDR2 YFSETQ. The CDR3 runs 15 residues. V trimming: 3 bases; J trimming: 8 bases; junction bases outside the gene matches: 10. Here the CDR3 reads CASSSLAGPSYEQFF. The CDR3 DNA follows: TGCGCCAGCAGCTCATTAGCGGGACCGAGCTATGAGCAGTTCTTC.

This clonotype was counted ten times or more. V usage is TRBV7-9 and J usage is TRBJ2-1; 10 positions agree with TRBD2. CDR3 length: 17 amino acids. Germline CDR1 SEHNR, CDR2 FQNEAQ (reference sequence). Losses at the gene ends were 5 bases for V and 1 base for J; bases not matched to a gene: 8. The CDR3 DNA is TGTGCCAGCAGCCCGACAGGGACTAGCGTATCCTACAATGAGCAGTTCTTC. Translating it yields CASSPTGTSVSYNEQFF.

This chain uses TRBV14 with TRBJ2-1, with D maybe TRBD1 (7 bases). CDR1 is SGHDN and CDR2 is FVKESK in the germline V gene. CDR3 length equals 16 residues. V was cut by 1 base and J by 3 bases, with 13 bases left in between. CDR3 protein: CASSQGGRGVYNEQFF. DNA of the CDR3: TGTGCCAGCAGCCAAGGGGGCAGGGGGGTCTACAATGAGCAGTTCTTC.

The table lists this clonotype with a few counts. This chain connects TRBV19 to TRBJ2-7; the match to TRBD1 covers 9 bases. Germline CDR1 reads LNHDA; CDR2 reads SQIVND (reference sequence). Trimming removed 2 bases from V and 6 bases from J; junction bases left unmatched: 8. The CDR3 is 15 residues long. The chain's CDR3 is CASSITTGTGFEQYF. The CDR3, as DNA: TGTGCCAGTAGTATAACAACCGGGACAGGGTTCGAGCAGTACTTC.

This clonotype was detected many times. This chain connects TRBV12-3 or TRBV12-4 to TRBJ2-1; 13 bases are shared with TRBD2. V lost 1 base, J lost 6 bases, and 3 bases stayed unmatched. This CDR3 is 16 amino acids long. The DNA for the CDR3 is TGTGCCAGCAGTTTAGGGACTAGCGGGAGTCCCAATGAGCAGTTCTTC. It specifies CASSLGTSGSPNEQFF.

This clonotype was recorded many times. The chain is built from TRBV11-3 and TRBJ1-2; D not certain. The CDR3 covers 15 residues. CDR1 is SGHNT, CDR2 YENEEA, per germline. Trimming left V 0 bases short and J 3 bases short, with 11 bases between. In DNA, the CDR3 is TGTGCCAGCAGCTTAGATCATCAGCAGTACTATGGCTACACCTTC. Its protein is CASSLDHQQYYGYTF. The full variable domain, in which reference TRBV11-3 and TRBJ1-2 provide the parts outside the CDR3, is EAGVVQSPRYKIIEKKQPVAFWCNPISGHNTLYWYLQNLGQGPELLIRYENEEAVDDSQLPKDRFSAERLKGVDSTLKIQPAELGDSAVYLCASSLDHQQYYGYTFGSGTRLTVV.

The rearrangement uses TRBV5-1 and TRBJ2-2; the match to TRBD2 covers 7 bases. The junction had 6 bases not matched to a gene; V was cut back by 3 bases and J by 4 bases. CDR1 SGHRS and CDR2 YFSETQ come from the germline V gene. The CDR3 contains 15 residues. CDR3 sequence: CASSWVAGRTGELFF. DNA of the CDR3: TGCGCCAGCAGCTGGGTAGCGGGTCGCACCGGGGAGCTGTTTTTT. Full variable domain (outside the CDR3, taken from reference TRBV5-1 and TRBJ2-2): KAGVTQTPRYLIKTRGQQVTLSCSPISGHRSVSWYQQTPGQGLQFLFEYFSETQRNKGNFPGRFSGRQFSNSRSEMNVSTLELGDSALYLCASSWVAGRTGELFFGEGSRLTVL.

There are a few counts of this clonotype. The J gene is TRBJ2-3, the V gene TRBV6-5; the D call may be TRBD1 or TRBD2 (5 bases each). The CDR3 extends over 17 amino acids. Looked up from germline, CDR1 is MNHEY and CDR2 is SVGAGI. The V end was cut by 0 bases, the J end by 4 bases, with 17 bases between. CDR3: CASSYSVPGRPADTQYF. CDR3 DNA: TGTGCCAGCAGTTACTCTGTACCAGGGAGACCCGCAGATACGCAGTATTTT.

This clonotype was detected many times. CDR3 region: CASSLGPPNEQFF. The CDR3 nucleotides are TGTGCCAGCAGCTTAGGGCCCCCCAATGAGCAGTTCTTC. The chain is built from TRBV7-3 and TRBJ2-1; no clear D gene. Germline V lookup: CDR1 SGHTA, CDR2 FQGTGA. The CDR3 is 13 residues long. Trimming stripped 2 bases from V and 6 bases from J, with 8 bases between. The full variable domain, its missing parts supplied by reference TRBV7-3 and TRBJ2-1, is GAGVSQTPSNKVTEKGKYVELRCDPISGHTALYWYRQSLGQGPEFLIYFQGTGAADDSGLPNDRFFAVRPEGSVSTLKIQRTERGDSAVYLCASSLGPPNEQFFGPGTRLTVL.

This clonotype was found many times. The V call is TRBV27, the J call TRBJ2-3, with D perhaps being TRBD1 or TRBD2 (5 bases each). CDR1 and CDR2 (germline): MNHEY, SMNVEV (reference sequence). The CDR3 spans 15 residues. V shed 5 bases and J shed 0 bases, with 12 bases lying between them. CDR3 in amino acids: CASSVGPASTDTQYF. For the CDR3, the DNA is TGTGCCAGCAGTGTGGGACCGGCTAGCACAGATACGCAGTATTTT.

This clonotype was observed a handful of times. V usage is TRBV15 and J usage is TRBJ2-7; maybe TRBD1 (6 bases). The CDR3 has 12 amino acids. V was trimmed by 2 bases and J by 7 bases, leaving 9 bases between them. Germline CDR1 is LNHNV and CDR2 is YYDKDF (reference sequence). CDR3 protein: CATSRNRDEQYF. The CDR3 DNA reads TGTGCCACCAGCAGAAACAGGGATGAGCAGTACTTC.

CDR3: CASSQDVRSSYNEQFF. In nucleotides, the CDR3 is TGCGCCAGCAGCCAAGATGTACGGAGCTCCTACAATGAGCAGTTCTTC. The rearrangement joins TRBV4-3 to TRBJ2-1; D not certain. This CDR3 is built from 16 residues. The germline V and J ends were trimmed by 0 bases and 0 bases, with 9 bases remaining between them. Germline CDR1 reads LGHNA; CDR2 reads YSLEER.